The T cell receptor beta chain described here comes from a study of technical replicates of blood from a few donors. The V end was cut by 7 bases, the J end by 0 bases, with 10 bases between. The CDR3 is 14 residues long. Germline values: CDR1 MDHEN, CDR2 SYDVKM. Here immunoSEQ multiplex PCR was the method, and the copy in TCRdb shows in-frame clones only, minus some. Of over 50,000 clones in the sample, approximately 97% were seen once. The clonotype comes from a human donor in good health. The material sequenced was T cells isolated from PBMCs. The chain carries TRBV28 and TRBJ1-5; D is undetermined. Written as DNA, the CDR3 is TGTGCCAGCACCCCGGGATATAGCAATCAGCCCCAGCATTTT. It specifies CASTPGYSNQPQHF.